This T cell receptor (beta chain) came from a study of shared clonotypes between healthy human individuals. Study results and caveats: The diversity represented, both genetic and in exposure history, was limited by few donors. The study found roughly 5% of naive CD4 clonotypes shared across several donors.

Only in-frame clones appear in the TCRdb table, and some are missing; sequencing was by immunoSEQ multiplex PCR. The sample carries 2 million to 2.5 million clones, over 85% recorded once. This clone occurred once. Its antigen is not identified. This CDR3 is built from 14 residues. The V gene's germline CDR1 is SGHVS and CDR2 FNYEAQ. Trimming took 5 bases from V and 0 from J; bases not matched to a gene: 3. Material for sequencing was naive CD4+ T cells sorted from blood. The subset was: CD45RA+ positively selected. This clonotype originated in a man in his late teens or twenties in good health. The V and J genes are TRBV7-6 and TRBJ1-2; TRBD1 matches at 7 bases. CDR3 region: CASSDGQANYGYTF. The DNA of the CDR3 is TGTGCCAGCAGCGACGGACAGGCTAACTATGGCTACACCTTC.